This is a list of T cell receptor beta chains from one sample in a study of blood T cell repertoires in COVID-19. The protocol was immunoSEQ multiplex PCR, while the TCRdb copy is restricted to in-frame clones and leaves out a portion. This sample has just over 250,000 clones, with around four fifths found just once. Sequencing was carried out using PBMCs or T cells enriched from blood (not recorded which). These receptor sequences come from a man between 25 and 39 years old with acute COVID-19. The CDR3 runs from the conserved cysteine through the conserved F or W. Only some rows state a clone size, as once, few, many or a class for expanded clones.

clone size	CDR3 length	V gene	CDR3 protein
once	16	TRBV5-1	CASSVPSGGSQETQYF
once	19	TRBV4-3	CASSQTSQQGRGGNTEAFF
NA	15	TRBV7-9	CASSLARTGVYGYTF
NA	13	TRBV29-1	CSVEDPAPDTQYF
few	14	TRBV6-2/TRBV6-3	CASSYAAETDTQYF
NA	14	TRBV15	CATSRGDRNTEAFF
once	12	TRBV6-2/TRBV6-3	CASSNQRETQYF
NA	14	TRBV6-2/TRBV6-3	CASSHRTANTEAFF
NA	17	TRBV14	CASSQPRDTVRNTEAFF
NA	16	TRBV30	CAWIPRLGGLPGELFF
NA	12	TRBV3-1/TRBV3-2	CASSSRQETQYF
NA	14	TRBV27	CASSLNQGEDEQFF
NA	13	TRBV11-2	CASTRTVNTEAFF
NA	15	TRBV5-1	CASSLSAVSGNTIYF
NA	18	TRBV7-6	CASSWGGTSGSPGDEQFF
NA	14	TRBV27	CASSLRTGGQTQYF
NA	13	TRBV29-1	CSGATDPRTEAFF
NA	12	TRBV27	CASSLRRDEQFF
NA	14	TRBV30	CAWSQGLSAYGYTF
NA	14	TRBV7-3	CASSLGQGVDTQYF
NA	18	TRBV27	CASSYSPLVRRGGVEQFF
NA	13	TRBV27	CASSSTPWLAEYF
few	17	TRBV7-2	CASSLKRGGTNTGELFF
NA	15	TRBV3-1/TRBV3-2	CASSQDGQGHQPQHF
NA	17	TRBV28	CASSTTWGTGLSYGYTF
few	14	TRBV18	CASSPQRTAVEQFF
few	13	TRBV3-1/TRBV3-2	CASSLTMNTEAFF
NA	16	TRBV7-9	CASSADRVGTNEKLFF
NA	14	TRBV29-1	CSVGAGTPNYGYTF
NA	18	TRBV7-2	CASSLGGLAGGRGGELFF
NA	15	TRBV7-6	CASSREAGISNEQFF
NA	17	TRBV7-9	CASSPKVWGGELYGYTF
NA	16	TRBV5-1	CASSLGASSSYNEQFF
NA	16	TRBV5-8	CASSLRDTSSYNEQFF
NA	15	TRBV5-1	CASSLSGISTGELFF
NA	13	TRBV7-3	CASSPGGNQPQHF
NA	15	TRBV25-1	CASSARDRDIEGYTF
NA	15	TRBV6-2/TRBV6-3	CASSLTGGFYNEQFF
NA	15	TRBV5-4	CASSFGGRGYNEQFF
few	14	TRBV19	CASSIASGGNEQFF
once	15	TRBV5-1	CASSLAVSGVGEQFF
NA	14	TRBV27	CASSFRAAGNTIYF
NA	13	TRBV6-5	CASSFQGIGELFF
NA	15	TRBV28	CASTRGGVSTGELFF
NA	14	TRBV11-2	CASSPLEVHFGYTF
NA	12	TRBV28	CASSLQGTEAFF